The rows below give T cell receptor beta chains drawn from one sample of a study of blood T cell repertoires in COVID-19. Profiled with immunoSEQ multiplex PCR; TCRdb holds only in-frame clones, not every one. The repertoire holds 84,000 or so clones, 60% to 85% seen once, with under 50% in the top ten. The sample comprised peripheral blood. The receptors originated from a human donor in a cohort sampled during active COVID-19. Each CDR3 is given with its conserved first and last residue. A D gene is named only where the DNA matches it firmly. Some rows have no size entry. The others give once, few or many, or a class for an expanded clone.

v_call: TRBV11-2
j_call: TRBJ1-3
d_call: NA
clone_size: NA
cdr3_aa: CASSLQARNTIYF
cdr3_nt: TGTGCCAGCAGCTTACAGGCCAGAAACACCATATATTTT

v_call: TRBV29-1
j_call: TRBJ2-5
d_call: NA
clone_size: once
cdr3_aa: CSVEEMGAGQETQYF
cdr3_nt: TGCAGCGTTGAGGAGATGGGAGCGGGCCAAGAGACCCAGTACTTC

v_call: TRBV28
j_call: TRBJ1-2
d_call: NA
clone_size: NA
cdr3_aa: CASSLEQLTNYGYTF
cdr3_nt: TGTGCCAGCAGTTTGGAACAGCTCACTAACTATGGCTACACCTTC

v_call: TRBV6-5
j_call: TRBJ1-1
d_call: NA
clone_size: NA
cdr3_aa: CASSYSIIRDTEAFF
cdr3_nt: TGTGCCAGCAGTTACTCGATAATTCGGGATACTGAAGCTTTCTTT

v_call: TRBV27
j_call: TRBJ2-1
d_call: TRBD2
clone_size: NA
cdr3_aa: CASSRLAGGNNEQFF
cdr3_nt: TGTGCCAGCAGTAGACTAGCGGGAGGGAACAATGAGCAGTTCTTC

v_call: TRBV7-9
j_call: TRBJ2-2
d_call: NA
clone_size: NA
cdr3_aa: CASSLRVGGTGELFF
cdr3_nt: TGTGCCAGCAGCTTACGGGTAGGGGGCACCGGGGAGCTGTTTTTT

v_call: TRBV5-8
j_call: TRBJ2-7
d_call: NA
clone_size: NA
cdr3_aa: CASTPRVPYEQYF
cdr3_nt: TGTGCCAGCACCCCTCGGGTGCCCTACGAGCAGTACTTC

v_call: TRBV2
j_call: TRBJ1-4
d_call: NA
clone_size: once
cdr3_aa: CASSGAGSEKLFF
cdr3_nt: TGTGCCAGCAGTGGCGCGGGAAGCGAAAAACTGTTTTTT

v_call: TRBV5-5
j_call: TRBJ2-1
d_call: NA
clone_size: few
cdr3_aa: CASSLTTGPLSYNEQFF
cdr3_nt: TGTGCCAGCAGCTTGACCACAGGGCCTCTCTCCTACAATGAGCAGTTCTTC

v_call: TRBV2
j_call: TRBJ2-7
d_call: NA
clone_size: NA
cdr3_aa: CASRAVGVSSYEQYF
cdr3_nt: TGTGCCAGCAGGGCGGTAGGCGTTAGCTCCTACGAGCAGTACTTC

v_call: TRBV13
j_call: TRBJ2-3
d_call: NA
clone_size: NA
cdr3_aa: CASWAAGLDTQYF
cdr3_nt: TGTGCCAGCTGGGCGGCGGGATTAGATACGCAGTATTTT

v_call: TRBV28
j_call: TRBJ1-6
d_call: TRBD1
clone_size: NA
cdr3_aa: CASSPHGQGSDSPLHF
cdr3_nt: TGTGCCAGCAGTCCTCATGGACAGGGATCCGATTCACCCCTCCACTTT

v_call: TRBV11-2
j_call: TRBJ2-3
d_call: NA
clone_size: NA
cdr3_aa: CASSFFRGPDTQYF
cdr3_nt: TGTGCCAGCAGCTTTTTCAGGGGCCCAGATACGCAGTATTTT

v_call: TRBV7-8
j_call: TRBJ2-5
d_call: NA
clone_size: NA
cdr3_aa: CASSLEGGQVYETQYF
cdr3_nt: TGTGCCAGCAGCTTAGAGGGCGGGCAGGTTTACGAGACCCAGTACTTC

v_call: TRBV7-2
j_call: TRBJ2-7
d_call: NA
clone_size: few
cdr3_aa: CASSTSGVREQYF
cdr3_nt: TGTGCCAGCAGCACTAGTGGGGTAAGGGAGCAGTACTTC

v_call: TRBV15
j_call: TRBJ2-1
d_call: TRBD1
clone_size: NA
cdr3_aa: CATSRGDRGRYNEQFF
cdr3_nt: TGTGCCACCAGCAGGGGGGACAGGGGGCGATACAATGAGCAGTTCTTC

v_call: TRBV6-5
j_call: TRBJ2-1
d_call: TRBD1
clone_size: NA
cdr3_aa: CASSHRDRGRDEQFF
cdr3_nt: TGTGCCAGCAGCCATCGGGACAGGGGGCGGGATGAGCAGTTCTTC

v_call: TRBV19
j_call: TRBJ2-1
d_call: NA
clone_size: NA
cdr3_aa: CASSRSVHNEQFF
cdr3_nt: TGTGCCAGTAGTCGGAGCGTACACAATGAGCAGTTCTTC

v_call: TRBV6-6
j_call: TRBJ2-7
d_call: TRBD1
clone_size: NA
cdr3_aa: CASSSGTGREQYF
cdr3_nt: TGTGCCAGCAGCTCCGGGACAGGGCGCGAGCAGTACTTC

v_call: TRBV27
j_call: TRBJ1-5
d_call: NA
clone_size: NA
cdr3_aa: CASRRQAEGNQPQHF
cdr3_nt: TGTGCCAGCAGACGACAGGCTGAGGGAAATCAGCCCCAGCATTTT

v_call: TRBV9
j_call: TRBJ2-1
d_call: TRBD2
clone_size: NA
cdr3_aa: CASSVDGWGTSAYNEQFF
cdr3_nt: TGTGCCAGCAGCGTAGACGGTTGGGGGACTAGCGCCTACAATGAGCAGTTCTTC

v_call: TRBV4-3
j_call: TRBJ1-2
d_call: NA
clone_size: NA
cdr3_aa: CASSQDPRGAGYTF
cdr3_nt: TGCGCCAGCAGCCAAGACCCTCGGGGGGCTGGCTACACCTTC

v_call: TRBV2
j_call: TRBJ2-1
d_call: NA
clone_size: NA
cdr3_aa: CASSGGMNSYNEQFF
cdr3_nt: TGTGCCAGCAGTGGAGGCATGAACTCCTACAATGAGCAGTTCTTC

v_call: TRBV6-6
j_call: TRBJ2-3
d_call: TRBD2
clone_size: NA
cdr3_aa: CASSQPGTSGGADTQYF
cdr3_nt: TGTGCCAGCAGTCAGCCCGGGACTAGCGGTGGGGCAGATACGCAGTATTTT

v_call: TRBV7-9
j_call: TRBJ2-7
d_call: TRBD2
clone_size: NA
cdr3_aa: CASSLRFSPGTRPYEQYF
cdr3_nt: TGTGCCAGCAGCTTACGCTTTTCGCCCGGGACTAGGCCCTACGAGCAGTACTTC

v_call: TRBV4-1
j_call: TRBJ2-2
d_call: TRBD1
clone_size: NA
cdr3_aa: CASSPGTGFANTGELFF
cdr3_nt: TGCGCCAGCAGCCCCGGGACAGGGTTCGCGAACACCGGGGAGCTGTTTTTT

v_call: TRBV6-5
j_call: TRBJ2-1
d_call: TRBD2
clone_size: NA
cdr3_aa: CASSSPGLSDEQFF
cdr3_nt: TGTGCCAGCAGTTCTCCGGGACTAAGCGATGAGCAGTTCTTC

v_call: TRBV27
j_call: TRBJ2-1
d_call: TRBD2
clone_size: NA
cdr3_aa: CASTLLAGGPGEQFF
cdr3_nt: TGTGCCAGCACCCTACTAGCGGGAGGGCCTGGTGAGCAGTTCTTC

v_call: TRBV24-1
j_call: TRBJ2-2
d_call: NA
clone_size: NA
cdr3_aa: CATSDPGGARTGELFF
cdr3_nt: TGTGCCACCAGTGACCCTGGGGGGGCCCGAACCGGGGAGCTGTTTTTT

v_call: TRBV19
j_call: TRBJ1-5
d_call: NA
clone_size: NA
cdr3_aa: CASSMGGLTDQPQHF
cdr3_nt: TGTGCCAGTAGTATGGGGGGTTTGACGGATCAGCCCCAGCATTTT

v_call: TRBV3-1/TRBV3-2
j_call: TRBJ2-7
d_call: NA
clone_size: NA
cdr3_aa: CASSQGIAPGVFYEQYF
cdr3_nt: TGTGCCAGCAGCCAAGGAATTGCGCCGGGAGTTTTCTACGAGCAGTACTTC

v_call: TRBV27
j_call: TRBJ1-3
d_call: NA
clone_size: NA
cdr3_aa: CASSLGGSGNTIYF
cdr3_nt: TGTGCCAGCAGTTTAGGAGGGTCTGGAAACACCATATATTTT

v_call: TRBV7-2
j_call: TRBJ2-7
d_call: TRBD2
clone_size: NA
cdr3_aa: CASRPGLAVAYEQYF
cdr3_nt: TGTGCCAGCAGACCTGGACTAGCGGTGGCCTACGAGCAGTACTTC

v_call: TRBV5-4
j_call: TRBJ1-6
d_call: NA
clone_size: NA
cdr3_aa: CASSLELQGNSPLHF
cdr3_nt: TGTGCCAGCAGCTTGGAGTTACAGGGTAATTCACCCCTCCACTTT

v_call: TRBV27
j_call: TRBJ2-3
d_call: NA
clone_size: NA
cdr3_aa: CASSLSRTDTQYF
cdr3_nt: TGTGCCAGCAGTTTAAGTAGAACAGATACGCAGTATTTT

v_call: TRBV6-2/TRBV6-3
j_call: TRBJ1-2
d_call: TRBD1
clone_size: NA
cdr3_aa: CASSRQGSRRVTF
cdr3_nt: TGTGCCAGCAGTAGACAGGGGTCCCGAAGAGTCACCTTC

v_call: TRBV12-2
j_call: TRBJ1-4
d_call: NA
clone_size: NA
cdr3_aa: CASRLVKAGTGTKLATNEKLFF
cdr3_nt: TGTGCAAGTCGCTTAGTCAAAGCCGGGACAGGGACCAAACTTGCAACTAATGAAAAACTGTTTTTT

v_call: TRBV19
j_call: TRBJ2-1
d_call: NA
clone_size: NA
cdr3_aa: CASSIEGEGNEQFF
cdr3_nt: TGTGCCAGTAGTATAGAAGGGGAAGGGAATGAGCAGTTCTTC

v_call: TRBV19
j_call: TRBJ2-3
d_call: NA
clone_size: NA
cdr3_aa: CASTREFLSTDTQYF
cdr3_nt: TGTGCCAGTACGAGAGAGTTCCTTAGCACAGATACGCAGTATTTT

v_call: TRBV7-2
j_call: TRBJ2-1
d_call: TRBD2
clone_size: NA
cdr3_aa: CASSPPTIAGVEQFF
cdr3_nt: TGTGCCAGCAGCCCACCGACAATAGCGGGAGTTGAGCAGTTCTTC

v_call: TRBV6-6
j_call: TRBJ2-7
d_call: TRBD1
clone_size: NA
cdr3_aa: CASSYSDRGYEQYF
cdr3_nt: TGTGCCAGCAGTTACTCTGACAGGGGCTACGAGCAGTACTTC

v_call: TRBV27
j_call: TRBJ2-3
d_call: NA
clone_size: few
cdr3_aa: CASSPLTGPDTQYF
cdr3_nt: TGTGCCAGCAGCCCCCTTACCGGTCCAGATACGCAGTATTTT

v_call: TRBV5-6
j_call: TRBJ1-1
d_call: TRBD1
clone_size: NA
cdr3_aa: CASSLEGGQGVTEAFF
cdr3_nt: TGTGCCAGCAGCTTGGAGGGGGGACAGGGAGTCACTGAAGCTTTCTTT

v_call: TRBV30
j_call: TRBJ2-1
d_call: NA
clone_size: NA
cdr3_aa: CAWSSFGRTLSYNEQFF
cdr3_nt: TGTGCCTGGAGCAGTTTTGGGAGGACACTCTCCTACAATGAGCAGTTCTTC